Reported below is one T cell receptor beta chain. Antigen: not known. At sampling all donors were nominally healthy, likely with unrecorded immune exposures. V was shortened by 4 bases and J by 0 bases, with 15 bases between the two germline ends. This CDR3 spans 16 amino acids. The germline CDR1 and CDR2 sequences are SGHTA and FQGNSA. This record comes from a study of cytomegalovirus exposure and HLA in healthy donors. Background on the study: Roughly 179 million T cells yielded more than 95 million unique TCR beta sequences, as an earlier analysis found. The early release's HLA-typed donors yielded 65 million to 85 million unique TCRs. General observations from the study: According to an earlier analysis, most TCR beta V segments yielded productive rearrangements about 90% or about 30% of the time.

The PCR ran on 60 Vbeta and 13 Jbeta primers. Clones were read by immunoSEQ multiplex PCR, and TCRdb kept only the in-frame ones, dropping some. The sample table includes 150,000 to 200,000 clones. This sequence originates from a man under 40 in good health and CMV-seronegative. The rearrangement uses TRBV7-2 and TRBJ1-1; TRBD1 is a possible D gene (6 bases). What was sequenced was PBMCs. CDR3 coding DNA: TGTGCCAGCAGCTCCACAGGGACTACCGTGAACACTGAAGCTTTCTTT. Translated, it gives CASSSTGTTVNTEAFF.